The TCR beta chain under discussion was sequenced for a study of blood T cell repertoires in COVID-19. The wider study: Researchers got acute and convalescent COVID-19 samples from the United States, Italy and Spain. The cDNA or gDNA used as material had been derived from T cells, B-cell-depleted T cells, or PBMCs.

In the authors' workflow: Counts of nucleated cells, estimated from reference gene primer amplification, were obtained. Clones were read by immunoSEQ multiplex PCR, and TCRdb kept only the in-frame ones, dropping some. That table furnishes V, J and clone size, whereas the DNA furnished D and trimming. This table has tens of thousands of clones, under 90% appearing once. CDR1 and CDR2 (germline): MNHEY, SVGAGI. The ends were cut back, 0 bases at V and 8 bases at J, with 19 bases in the middle. The CDR3 is made up of 16 amino acids. This TCR was recovered from a woman in her 70s with acute or convalescent COVID-19. V is TRBV6-5 and J is TRBJ1-1; D ambiguous. The sample taken for sequencing was peripheral blood. DNA of the CDR3: TGTGCCAGCAGTTACTCGAGACACATCAGCTCCATGGAAGCTTTCTTT. This gives the protein CASSYSRHISSMEAFF.